The 25 T cell receptor beta chains presented below share a single source sample, sequenced in a study of blood T cell repertoires in COVID-19. Only in-frame clones appear in the TCRdb table, and some are missing; sequencing was by immunoSEQ multiplex PCR. The profile shows hundreds of thousands of clones, about 86% of them singletons. The specimen sequenced was peripheral blood. These receptor sequences come from a woman in her 50s with acute or convalescent COVID-19.

The chain recombines TRBV6-5 with TRBJ1-6; perhaps TRBD1 as D (5 bases). Germline lookup yields CDR1 MNHEY and CDR2 SVGAGI. This CDR3 is built from 15 residues. V was cut by 8 bases and J by 7 bases, with 18 bases left in between. This chain's CDR3 is CASAYFRQSNSPLHF. The DNA for the CDR3 is TGTGCCAGCGCTTACTTTAGACAGTCCAATTCACCCCTCCACTTT.

The rearrangement joins TRBV19 to TRBJ2-6, with no clear D. This CDR3 has 13 amino acids. Germline-derived CDR1 and CDR2 are LNHDA and SQIVND (reference sequence). Trimming took off 9 bases at V and 0 bases at J, with 6 bases between the two ends. DNA of the CDR3: TGTGCCAGCAGGAACTCTGGGGCCAACGTCCTGACTTTC. Amino acid sequence: CASRNSGANVLTF. The variable domain in full, with the rest retrieved from reference TRBV19 and TRBJ2-6, is DGGITQSPKYLFRKEGQNVTLSCEQNLNHDAMYWYRQDPGQGLRLIYYSQIVNDFQKGDIAEGYSVSREKKESFPLTVTSAQKNPTAFYLCASRNSGANVLTFGAGSRLTVL.

This clone has a handful of counts. The chain has TRBV24-1 and TRBJ2-2; 7 nucleotides agree with TRBD1. Germline V lookup: CDR1 KGHDR, CDR2 SFDVKD. This CDR3 is 17 amino acids long. With 0 bases clipped from V and 2 bases from J, the junction kept 5 bases outside the gene matches. CDR3 region: CATSDLTRQGNTGELFF. In nucleotides, the CDR3 is TGTGCCACCAGTGATTTGACGCGACAGGGAAACACCGGGGAGCTGTTTTTT.

CDR3 loop: CASSHTLAAPYEQYF. The DNA for the CDR3 is TGTGCCAGCAGCCACACACTAGCGGCACCCTACGAGCAGTACTTC. V is TRBV7-2 and J is TRBJ2-7; the match to TRBD2 covers 8 bases. The J segment lost 2 bases and the V segment lost 5 bases, leaving 8 bases of the junction unmatched. Germline loops: CDR1 SGHTA, CDR2 FQGNSA. The CDR3 is 15 residues long.

The table lists this clone with a count of one. The V call is TRBV5-1, the J call TRBJ1-2, with D unresolved. V lost 4 bases, J lost 5 bases, and 15 bases lay in between. The length of the CDR3 is 14 residues. CDR1 is SGHRS and CDR2 is YFSETQ in the germline V gene. The CDR3 reads CASSQSGELYGYTF. The CDR3 bases are TGCGCCAGCAGCCAAAGCGGCGAATTATATGGCTACACCTTC.

The rearrangement joins TRBV25-1 to TRBJ2-2, with 9 nucleotides matching TRBD1. This CDR3 contains 14 residues. Germline V gene data show CDR1 as MGHDK and CDR2 as SYGVNS. The junction had 8 bases not matched to a gene; V was cut back by 6 bases and J by 9 bases. The CDR3: CASRSRTGERELFF. CDR3 nucleotides: TGTGCCAGCAGGAGCCGGACAGGGGAGAGGGAGCTGTTTTTT.

This chain connects TRBV13 to TRBJ2-1, with 8 nucleotides matching TRBD1. CDR3 length: 15 amino acids. Germline lookup yields CDR1 PRHDT and CDR2 FYEKMQ (reference sequence). V trimming: 4 bases; J trimming: 7 bases; junction bases outside the gene matches: 9. As DNA, the CDR3 is TGTGCCAGCAGCTCCGAAAATCGACAGGGGAATGAGCAGTTCTTC. Translation: CASSSENRQGNEQFF.

This clone appeared once. V usage is TRBV10-2 and J usage is TRBJ2-3; D gene uncertain. CDR1 and CDR2 from the germline V gene are WSHSY and SAAADI. The CDR3 has 13 residues. The V and J ends lost 2 bases and 6 bases respectively, with 9 bases between them. The CDR3 DNA follows: TGCGCCAGCAGTGAGCAGGAACAGGATACGCAGTATTTT. Amino acid sequence: CASSEQEQDTQYF.

In this sample, this clone turned up once. The rearrangement joins TRBV2 to TRBJ2-3, with unresolved D. The CDR3 covers 12 residues. V was pared by 6 bases and J by 4 bases, with 8 bases between. Germline CDR1 and CDR2: SNHLY and FYNNEI. The CDR3 DNA sequence: TGTGCCAGCAGCTTTAGTGCAGATACGCAGTATTTT. As protein: CASSFSADTQYF.

CDR3 DNA sequence: TGTGCCAGCAGCTTAGGACAAAACAATGAGCAGTTCTTC. Translation: CASSLGQNNEQFF. This rearrangement joins TRBV7-9 to TRBJ2-1; no clear D. This CDR3 is 13 amino acids long. CDR1 is SEHNR, CDR2 FQNEAQ, per germline (reference sequence). Trimming cost V 1 base and J 5 bases, with 6 bases left between them.

The gene calls are TRBV6-5 and TRBJ2-7, with a weak D call TRBD2 (5 bases). This CDR3 is 12 amino acids long. Germline-derived CDR1 and CDR2 are MNHEY and SVGAGI. V lost 8 bases and J lost 5, with 13 bases in between. CDR3 in amino acids: CASRSFGDEQYF. DNA for the CDR3: TGTGCCAGCCGCAGTTTCGGGGACGAGCAGTACTTC.

The rearrangement joins TRBV5-1 to TRBJ2-3; 9 bases map to TRBD2. CDR1 is SGHRS, CDR2 YFSETQ, per germline. With 0 bases clipped from V and 6 bases from J, the junction kept 8 bases outside the gene matches. The CDR3 loop spans 16 amino acids. CDR3 nucleotide sequence: TGCGCCAGCAGCTTGGGTCAGGCTAGCGGGATGGATACGCAGTATTTT. Protein product: CASSLGQASGMDTQYF.

The chain joins TRBV30 to TRBJ1-4; D not resolved. Germline loops: CDR1 GTSNPN, CDR2 SVGIG (reference sequence). V lost 3 bases, J lost 1 base, and 6 bases lay in between. The CDR3 spans 13 residues. For the CDR3, the DNA is TGTGCCTGGAGACGTAGAACTAATGAAAAACTGTTTTTT. Its protein product is CAWRRRTNEKLFF.

The chain joins TRBV9 to TRBJ2-1; no reliable D call. There are 17 residues in the CDR3. Germline V gene data show CDR1 as SGDLS and CDR2 as YYNGEE. V was pared by 0 bases and J by 9 bases, with 22 bases between. DNA for the CDR3: TGTGCCAGCAGCGTAGGTCCGGCTGGGCTCTTCTCCCGTGAGCAGTTCTTC. It is translated as CASSVGPAGLFSREQFF.

The chain combines TRBV15 with TRBJ2-7, with 9 bases lining up with TRBD2. Germline lookup yields CDR1 LNHNV and CDR2 YYDKDF (reference sequence). CDR3 length: 16 amino acids. The trim removed 5 bases at V and 2 bases at J, leaving 10 bases unmatched. CDR3 region: CATSGRLAALPYEQYF. In DNA form, the CDR3 reads TGTGCCACCAGCGGACGACTAGCGGCACTACCCTACGAGCAGTACTTC.

The rearrangement joins TRBV5-8 to TRBJ2-6; D is undetermined. Germline V CDR1 and CDR2: SGHTS, YDEGEE. V was pared by 2 bases and J by 0 bases, with 6 bases between. This CDR3 contains 15 residues. As DNA, the CDR3 is TGTGCCAGCAGCTTACAGCTCTCTGGGGCCAACGTCCTGACTTTC. Protein product: CASSLQLSGANVLTF.

The chain employs TRBV18 and TRBJ2-7, with 8 bases identical to TRBD1. CDR1 KGHSH and CDR2 LQKENI come from the germline V gene. The CDR3 extends over 14 amino acids. V lost 4 bases, J lost 3 bases, and 5 bases stayed unmatched. CDR3 loop: CASSLTGGGYEQYF. DNA of the CDR3: TGTGCCAGCTCACTTACAGGGGGAGGCTACGAGCAGTACTTC.

The chain uses TRBV10-3 and TRBJ2-3; TRBD1 might be the D (6 bases). This CDR3 spans 17 amino acids. In germline, CDR1 is ENHRY, CDR2 SYGVKD. V was shortened by 3 bases and J by 6 bases, with 22 bases between the two germline ends. CDR3 residues: CAISDFRDRRGGDTQYF. In DNA form, the CDR3 reads TGTGCCATCAGTGATTTCCGGGATCGCAGAGGGGGTGATACGCAGTATTTT.

The J gene is TRBJ2-7, the V gene TRBV28; D might be TRBD2 (5 bases). Per germline, CDR1 MDHEN and CDR2 SYDVKM. CDR3 length: 15 amino acids. With 1 base removed from V and 4 bases from J, the gap between germline ends came to 14 bases. CDR3 residues: CASSLLEGREYEQYF. As DNA, the CDR3 is TGTGCCAGCAGTTTATTAGAAGGGAGAGAGTACGAGCAGTACTTC.

This clone was detected once. The V and J genes are TRBV10-3 and TRBJ2-5; 9 nucleotides align to TRBD1. Trimming took 5 bases from V and 7 from J; bases not matched to a gene: 8. The CDR3 is 14 amino acids. Germline CDR1 is ENHRY and CDR2 is SYGVKD. Here the CDR3 reads CAISPGQGVGTQYF. CDR3 coding DNA: TGTGCCATCAGTCCGGGACAGGGAGTTGGGACCCAGTACTTC.

Here the CDR3 DNA reads TGTGCCACATGGCCTCAGGGGTTTCAGCCCCAGCATTTT. This sequence encodes CATWPQGFQPQHF. The chain couples TRBV6-6 to TRBJ1-5; D is possibly TRBD1 (6 bases). From germline, CDR1 is MNHNY and CDR2 SVGAGI (reference sequence). The CDR3 runs to 13 residues. The V end lost 10 bases, the J end lost 6 bases, and 16 bases lay between the germline ends.

CDR3 bases: TGCGCCAGCAGCCCACCCGGACCGGGGGATACGCAGTATTTT. Translated: CASSPPGPGDTQYF. The chain combines TRBV5-1 with TRBJ2-3, with a possible D match to TRBD2 (5 bases). V lost 4 bases, J lost 6 bases, and 15 bases lay in between. Germline V gene data show CDR1 as SGHRS and CDR2 as YFSETQ. This CDR3 has 14 residues.

This clone was counted once. The chain uses TRBV3-1 (or the pseudogene TRBV3-2) and TRBJ2-3; perhaps TRBD2 as D (6 bases). Trimming cost V 0 bases and J 2 bases, with 12 bases left between them. The CDR3 loop spans 16 amino acids. CDR1 and CDR2 from the germline V gene are LGHDT and YNNKEL (reference sequence). The chain's CDR3 is CASSQDLAGITDTQYF. The CDR3 coding sequence is TGTGCCAGCAGCCAAGATCTGGCGGGGATCACAGATACGCAGTATTTT.

The chain joins TRBV10-3 to TRBJ1-1, with TRBD1 matching 8 bases. V lost 10 bases, J lost 1 base, and 2 bases stayed unmatched. This CDR3 is 12 amino acids long. Per the germline V gene, CDR1 is ENHRY and CDR2 is SYGVKD. CDR3 nucleotide sequence: TGTGCCAGCGGACAGGGGAACACTGAAGCTTTCTTT. Translated: CASGQGNTEAFF.

The chain couples TRBV18 to TRBJ1-3; 8 nucleotides line up with TRBD1. With 3 bases clipped from V and 7 bases from J, the junction kept 5 bases outside the gene matches. Germline CDR1 is KGHSH and CDR2 is LQKENI. This CDR3 has 14 residues. CDR3 loop: CASSPGQGGNTIYF. CDR3 sequence (DNA): TGTGCCAGCTCACCCGGACAGGGTGGCAACACCATATATTTT. Full variable domain (outside the CDR3, taken from reference TRBV18 and TRBJ1-3): NAGVMQNPRHLVRRRGQEARLRCSPMKGHSHVYWYRQLPEEGLKFMVYLQKENIIDESGMPKERFSAEFPKEGPSILRIQQVVRGDSAAYFCASSPGQGGNTIYFGEGSWLTVV.